Below are 25 T cell receptor beta chains sequenced from a single sample in a study of chronic HIV infection and antiretroviral therapy. Via MiXCR, TCRdb re-called the 5' RACE reads, giving one row per CDR3 protein. Seen here are some 43,000 distinct CDR3 sequences, about 18% observed once, and the top ten hold approximately 2.8%. The material sequenced was peripheral blood. Receptor source: an adult who had HIV and had not received antiretroviral therapy, or was an uninfected healthy control (not recorded which).

This chain uses TRBV10-3 with TRBJ2-1, with TRBD2 matching 10 bases. Per the germline V gene, CDR1 is ENHRY and CDR2 is SYGVKD. The CDR3 has 15 residues. V lost 3 bases, J lost 5 bases, and 4 bases stayed unmatched. The CDR3: CAISELAGYDNEQFF. The CDR3 DNA is TGTGCCATCAGTGAACTAGCGGGATATGACAATGAGCAGTTCTTC.

The chain carries TRBV9 and TRBJ1-4; perhaps TRBD1 as D (6 bases). Trimming cost V 4 bases and J 8 bases, with 15 bases left between them. The CDR3 totals 14 residues. From germline, CDR1 is SGDLS and CDR2 YYNGEE. The CDR3: CASSPGQNPEKLFF. In DNA form, the CDR3 reads TGTGCCAGCAGCCCTGGACAGAACCCCGAAAAACTGTTTTTT.

The table lists this clonotype with a few counts. The chain carries TRBV15 and TRBJ2-5, with 7 positions matching TRBD1. In germline, CDR1 is LNHNV, CDR2 YYDKDF (reference sequence). With 0 bases clipped from V and 4 bases from J, the junction kept 2 bases outside the gene matches. The CDR3 length is 14 residues. CDR3 region: CATSRDRGRETQYF. In DNA, the CDR3 is TGTGCCACCAGCAGAGATAGGGGGCGAGAGACCCAGTACTTC.

The sample holds a few counts of this clonotype. J is TRBJ1-4 and V is TRBV5-1; unclear D gene. Germline V CDR1 and CDR2: SGHRS, YFSETQ. V was shortened by 4 bases and J by 4 bases, with 11 bases between the two germline ends. The CDR3 runs 14 residues. CDR3 sequence (DNA): TGCGCCAGCAGCCCGGGCCAGCTTAATGAAAAACTGTTTTTT. It specifies CASSPGQLNEKLFF.

A few counts support this clonotype. The DNA for the CDR3 is TGTGCCAGCAGCCAAGCAAGGTACACTGAAGCTTTCTTT. Protein: CASSQARYTEAFF. The rearrangement joins TRBV4-2 to TRBJ1-1; D remains ambiguous. The V gene's germline CDR1 is LGHNA and CDR2 YNFKEQ. The CDR3 extends over 13 amino acids. Trimming stripped 1 base from V and 3 bases from J, with 6 bases between.

This clonotype occurred a few times. The chain links TRBV18 to TRBJ2-1, with 12 nucleotides matching TRBD1. Trimming at V came to 3 bases and at J to 9 bases, leaving 3 bases not matched to a gene. Germline values: CDR1 KGHSH, CDR2 LQKENI. The CDR3 is 14 residues long. This chain's CDR3 is CASSPGQGAGEQFF. The CDR3 DNA is TGTGCCAGCTCACCGGGACAGGGGGCAGGTGAGCAGTTCTTC.

A few counts support this clonotype. This chain connects TRBV29-1 to TRBJ2-7; D remains unclear. With 7 bases removed from V and 4 bases from J, the gap between germline ends came to 11 bases. Germline V lookup: CDR1 SQVTM, CDR2 ANQGSEA. This CDR3 spans 11 amino acids. The CDR3: CSARISYEQYF. Written as DNA, the CDR3 is TGCAGCGCTCGTATCAGTTACGAGCAGTACTTC.

This clonotype has a count of ten or more. The chain joins TRBV20-1 to TRBJ1-1; weak D call: TRBD1 (5 bases). The germline V gene has CDR1 DFQATT and CDR2 SNEGSKA (reference sequence). The CDR3 is 13 amino acids. With 7 bases removed from V and 1 base from J, the gap between germline ends came to 13 bases. The CDR3 loop is CSGGTGKNTEAFF. The CDR3 DNA sequence: TGCAGTGGCGGGACCGGCAAGAACACTGAAGCTTTCTTT.

This chain joins TRBV28 and TRBJ1-1; D gene ambiguous. Trimming left V 2 bases short and J 2 bases short, with 6 bases between. The CDR3 has 13 amino acids. Germline V gives CDR1 MDHEN, CDR2 SYDVKM. The CDR3 reads CASSLLFNTEAFF. DNA for the CDR3: TGTGCCAGCAGTTTACTGTTCAACACTGAAGCTTTCTTT.

The rearrangement uses TRBV5-1 and TRBJ1-5; the D gene is possibly TRBD1 (5 bases). The CDR3 sequence is 14 residues long. Trimming shortened V by 3 bases and J by 1 base, and 8 bases separated the two germline ends. In germline, CDR1 is SGHRS, CDR2 YFSETQ. For the CDR3, the DNA is TGCGCCAGCAGCTACGAGGGGAGCAATCAGCCCCAGCATTTT. Amino acids: CASSYEGSNQPQHF. Complete variable domain (other parts from reference TRBV5-1 and TRBJ1-5): KAGVTQTPRYLIKTRGQQVTLSCSPISGHRSVSWYQQTPGQGLQFLFEYFSETQRNKGNFPGRFSGRQFSNSRSEMNVSTLELGDSALYLCASSYEGSNQPQHFGDGTRLSIL.

V is TRBV12-3 or TRBV12-4 and J is TRBJ2-1; D gene uncertain. This CDR3 contains 12 residues. V shed 3 bases and J shed 10 bases, with 10 bases lying between them. The CDR3 loop reads CASSFGGREQFF. The CDR3 DNA follows: TGTGCCAGCAGTTTTGGCGGAAGGGAGCAGTTCTTC.

This sequence joins TRBV12-3 or TRBV12-4 and TRBJ2-1; D call uncertain. The CDR3 loop spans 13 amino acids. V was cut by 1 base and J by 5 bases, with 6 bases left in between. The CDR3 DNA reads TGTGCCAGCAGTTTAGGACTTAACAATGAGCAGTTCTTC. Its protein product is CASSLGLNNEQFF.

About this clonotype: A much larger clone lies one base from this, so it may be a read error. This chain links TRBV11-2 with TRBJ2-7; D unclear. Per germline, CDR1 SGHAT and CDR2 FQNNGV. V was pared by 1 base and J by 0 bases, with 4 bases between. The length of the CDR3 is 13 residues. The CDR3 nucleotides read TGTGCCAGCAGCTTAGCCAGCTCCTACGAGCAGTACTTC. It specifies CASSLASSYEQYF.

The rearrangement uses TRBV20-1 and TRBJ2-1, with no clear D. CDR3 size: 14 residues. V dropped 2 bases and J dropped 0 bases, with 8 bases sitting between them. Germline V gene lookup returns CDR1 DFQATT and CDR2 SNEGSKA (reference sequence). For the CDR3, the DNA is TGCAGTGCTAGAAGGGTTAGCTCCTACAATGAGCAGTTCTTC. Translating gives CSARRVSSYNEQFF.

V and J are TRBV25-1 and TRBJ1-1; the match to TRBD1 covers 9 bases. The CDR3 sequence is 13 residues long. J was trimmed by 5 bases and V by 4 bases; bases with no gene match: 2. In germline, CDR1 is MGHDK, CDR2 SYGVNS. Here the CDR3 DNA reads TGTGCCAGCAGTGTACAGGGGGCAACTGAAGCTTTCTTT. Its protein product is CASSVQGATEAFF.

The V call is TRBV4-1, the J call TRBJ2-1, with D maybe TRBD2 (5 bases). The CDR3 is 14 residues long. Trimming shortened V by 4 bases and J by 9 bases, and 16 bases separated the two germline ends. Germline CDR1 MGHRA, CDR2 YSYEKL. For the CDR3, the DNA is TGCGCCAGCAGCCCTAGGAGCTTGGGAGCTGAGCAGTTCTTC. It yields the protein CASSPRSLGAEQFF.

V gene TRBV28 combines with J gene TRBJ2-7, with TRBD1 as a possible D gene (6 bases). The V end was cut by 9 bases, the J end by 0 bases, with 18 bases between. Germline-derived CDR1 and CDR2 are MDHEN and SYDVKM. The CDR3 covers 15 residues. For the CDR3, the DNA is TGTGCCAGTAGAAACAGGGCCCCGAGCTCCTACGAGCAGTACTTC. Translating it yields CASRNRAPSSYEQYF.

This clonotype was counted a few times. The CDR3 sequence is CASSPWTVGGEQYF. The CDR3 coding sequence is TGTGCCAGCAGCCCCTGGACAGTTGGAGGCGAGCAGTACTTC. V and J are TRBV11-2 and TRBJ2-7, with D possibly being TRBD1 (6 bases). Trimming took off 5 bases at V and 6 bases at J, with 17 bases between the two ends. Germline-derived CDR1 and CDR2 are SGHAT and FQNNGV. This CDR3 contains 14 residues.

This sequence joins TRBV2 and TRBJ2-4; either TRBD1 or TRBD2 may supply D (5 bases each). Germline CDR1 is SNHLY and CDR2 is FYNNEI. Between the trimmed V and J ends, which lost 6 bases and 3 bases, there was a span of 15 bases. The CDR3 extends over 15 amino acids. In DNA, the CDR3 is TGTGCCAGCAGGGGGGAGCGAGCGGACAAAAACATTCAGTACTTC. As protein: CASRGERADKNIQYF.

This chain links TRBV5-1 with TRBJ2-3; D uncertain. The germline V and J ends were trimmed by 3 bases and 3 bases, with 11 bases remaining between them. The CDR3 contains 14 residues. Germline assignment: CDR1 SGHRS and CDR2 YFSETQ. CDR3 amino acids: CASSSETATDTQYF. The DNA for the CDR3 is TGCGCCAGCAGCTCTGAAACAGCGACAGATACGCAGTATTTT.

V and J are TRBV5-4 and TRBJ1-1; 7 nucleotides agree with TRBD1. Trimming removed 4 bases from V and 0 bases from J; junction bases left unmatched: 6. Germline-derived CDR1 and CDR2 are SGHNT and YYREEE (reference sequence). The CDR3 is 15 residues long. The chain's CDR3 is CASSQQGLMNTEAFF. The CDR3, as DNA: TGTGCCAGCAGCCAACAGGGGCTCATGAACACTGAAGCTTTCTTT.

There are a few counts of this clonotype. This rearrangement joins TRBV28 to TRBJ1-1; D gene ambiguous. The V gene's germline CDR1 is MDHEN and CDR2 SYDVKM. The CDR3 sequence is 14 residues long. V was cut by 1 base and J by 1 base, with 7 bases left in between. The CDR3 loop is CASSLYLTNTEAFF. For the CDR3, the DNA is TGTGCCAGCAGTTTATATTTGACGAACACTGAAGCTTTCTTT.

This clonotype occurred a few times. J is TRBJ1-5 and V is TRBV12-3 or TRBV12-4, with D perhaps matching TRBD1 (6 bases). The V gene lost 6 bases and the J gene lost 1 base, with 13 bases spanning the gap. This CDR3 region has 15 residues. Written as DNA, the CDR3 is TGTGCCAGCAGCCCTATAGGGGGAAGCAATCAGCCCCAGCATTTT. Translation: CASSPIGGSNQPQHF.

In this sample, this clonotype turned up a few times. DNA of the CDR3: TGCGCCAGCAGCTTGACAGGGCCGGATACGCAGTATTTT. It encodes CASSLTGPDTQYF. The chain uses TRBV5-1 and TRBJ2-3; possible D gene TRBD1, 6 bases. Germline lookup yields CDR1 SGHRS and CDR2 YFSETQ. The germline V and J ends were trimmed by 1 base and 6 bases, with 9 bases remaining between them. The CDR3 consists of 13 residues.

This clonotype was seen ten or more times. The genes are TRBV6-1 and TRBJ2-7; a weak D match, TRBD2 (6 bases). Per germline, CDR1 MNHNS and CDR2 SASEGT. The V end was cut by 3 bases, the J end by 5 bases, with 17 bases between. CDR3 size: 15 residues. CDR3 sequence: CASSDRSLSGDEQYF. CDR3 DNA: TGTGCCAGCAGTGACAGGTCCCTGTCGGGGGACGAGCAGTACTTC.